This T cell receptor beta chain was retrieved from a study of blood T cell repertoires in COVID-19. Original processing notes: Amplification of reference gene primers provided the estimated nucleated cell counts. The repertoire was sequenced with immunoSEQ multiplex PCR; TCRdb's copy has only in-frame clones and lacks some. For V, J and clone size, that table is used; D and trimming come from the DNA. The sample contains some 240,000 clones, roughly 88% of which appear only once. This clonotype was obtained from a woman aged 35 to 49 who had recovered from COVID-19. The material sequenced was peripheral blood.

The CDR3 region has the DNA TGTGCCAGCAGTAAGACAGATGAAGCTTTCTTT. Its translation is CASSKTDEAFF. J is TRBJ1-1 and V is TRBV6-2 or TRBV6-3; D may be TRBD1 (5 bases). Germline assignment: CDR1 MNHEY and CDR2 SVGEGT. Trimming took off 5 bases at V and 7 bases at J, with 8 bases between the two ends. The CDR3 totals 11 residues.